The 17 T cell receptor beta chains below were found in one sample sequenced in a study of OX40 agonist ivuxolimab in advanced cancers. The repertoire was sequenced with immunoSEQ multiplex PCR; TCRdb's copy has only in-frame clones and lacks some. The data contain about 74,000 clones, roughly 88% of them singletons. The sequenced sample was CD4+ or CD8+ T cells sorted from blood, obtained in a trial of the OX40 agonist ivuxolimab. These receptors all come from an adult with an advanced solid tumor such as melanoma, head and neck, liver or kidney cancer.

The chain carries TRBV2 and TRBJ2-7; D perhaps matches TRBD1 (6 bases). CDR1 is SNHLY and CDR2 is FYNNEI in the germline V gene. V dropped 6 bases and J dropped 4 bases, with 13 bases sitting between them. There are 13 residues in the CDR3. CDR3 DNA: TGTGCCAGCAGCCTGGTCGACAGGTACGAGCAGTACTTC. Translating gives CASSLVDRYEQYF. Supplemented by reference TRBV2 and TRBJ2-7, the full variable domain reads EPEVTQTPSHQVTQMGQEVILRCVPISNHLYFYWYRQILGQKVEFLVSFYNNEISEKSEIFDDQFSVERPDGSNFTLKIRSTKLEDSAMYFCASSLVDRYEQYFGPGTRLTVT.

V gene TRBV13 combines with J gene TRBJ2-1; D gene uncertain. CDR3 length: 13 residues. Trimming removed 6 bases from V and 6 bases from J, with 12 bases in between. The germline CDR1 and CDR2 sequences are PRHDT and FYEKMQ (reference sequence). The CDR3 nucleotides are TGTGCCAGCAGGGGGAAAAGGGTCAATGAGCAGTTCTTC. Translating gives CASRGKRVNEQFF.

This clone has just one count. This rearrangement joins TRBV6-5 to TRBJ2-2; weak D call: TRBD1 (5 bases). Germline CDR1 and CDR2: MNHEY and SVGAGI. The CDR3 contains 14 residues. Trimming cost V 3 bases and J 4 bases, with 9 bases left between them. The CDR3 here is CASSYDRGTGELFF. The CDR3 DNA is TGTGCCAGCAGTTATGATAGGGGCACCGGGGAGCTGTTTTTT.

This clone was seen a handful of times. The V gene is TRBV6-5, the J gene TRBJ2-1; D not resolved. Trimming took 6 bases from V and 0 from J, leaving 12 bases between them. Germline assignment: CDR1 MNHEY and CDR2 SVGAGI. CDR3 length: 15 residues. CDR3 sequence reads: CASRPTLSSYNEQFF. The CDR3 region has the DNA TGTGCCAGCAGGCCGACATTGAGCTCCTACAATGAGCAGTTCTTC.

A single count supports this clone. The V and J genes are TRBV2 and TRBJ1-1; D may be TRBD1 (6 bases). The CDR3 is 14 residues long. V lost 8 bases and J lost 4, with 17 bases in between. Germline assignment: CDR1 SNHLY and CDR2 FYNNEI. CDR3 nucleotides: TGTGCCAGCGAGCGGGACACTGGAAGCACTGAAGCTTTCTTT. Protein sequence: CASERDTGSTEAFF.

This chain joins TRBV6-5 and TRBJ1-3, with D unresolved. The CDR3 extends over 16 amino acids. With 2 bases removed from V and 0 bases from J, the gap between germline ends came to 11 bases. CDR1 is MNHEY and CDR2 is SVGAGI in the germline V gene. CDR3 sequence (DNA): TGTGCCAGCAGTTACACCCACAGCAACTCTGGAAACACCATATATTTT. Amino acid sequence: CASSYTHSNSGNTIYF.

This clone was found a few times. This chain uses TRBV7-2 with TRBJ1-1; D uncertain. CDR1 is SGHTA, CDR2 FQGNSA, per germline. The CDR3 is made up of 15 amino acids. Trimming pared 1 base from V and 1 base from J, leaving 10 bases between. The CDR3 reads CASSLDPLGNTEAFF. DNA for the CDR3: TGTGCCAGCAGCTTAGACCCGCTGGGGAACACTGAAGCTTTCTTT.

The chain recombines TRBV6-5 with TRBJ2-7, with D maybe TRBD1 (6 bases). The CDR3 covers 14 residues. With 6 bases removed from V and 4 bases from J, the gap between germline ends came to 16 bases. Germline V gene sequence: CDR1 MNHEY, CDR2 SVGAGI. CDR3 residues: CASSRQWGPYEQYF. The CDR3 DNA follows: TGTGCCAGCAGCCGGCAATGGGGGCCTTACGAGCAGTACTTC.

The chain couples TRBV28 to TRBJ2-7; no firm D call. CDR3 length: 14 residues. V lost 5 bases, J lost 4 bases, and 15 bases lay in between. Germline assignment: CDR1 MDHEN and CDR2 SYDVKM. DNA for the CDR3: TGTGCCAGCAGTCGGACGGTTCGAGGTTACGAGCAGTACTTC. This encodes CASSRTVRGYEQYF. Together with reference TRBV28 and TRBJ2-7, the CDR3 gives the full variable domain: DVKVTQSSRYLVKRTGEKVFLECVQDMDHENMFWYRQDPGLGLRLIYFSYDVKMKEKGDIPEGYSVSREKKERFSLILESASTNQTSMYLCASSRTVRGYEQYFGPGTRLTVT.

The DNA for the CDR3 is TGTGCCAGCAGCGTAGTACCGGACGCCACGAGTGGCTACACCTTC. This gives the protein CASSVVPDATSGYTF. The V and J genes are TRBV9 and TRBJ1-2; D ambiguous. The germline CDR1 and CDR2 sequences are SGDLS and YYNGEE. The CDR3 has 15 amino acids. V lost 0 bases to trimming and J lost 7 bases, with 16 bases between them.

The chain is built from TRBV28 and TRBJ1-4; the match to TRBD1 covers 9 bases. The CDR3 runs to 14 residues. V was clipped by 5 bases and J by 7 bases; unmatched bases: 5. Germline V gives CDR1 MDHEN, CDR2 SYDVKM. CDR3 region: CASSLQGAGEKLFF. CDR3 in DNA: TGTGCCAGCAGTCTACAGGGGGCGGGTGAAAAACTGTTTTTT.

This rearrangement joins TRBV19 to TRBJ2-7, with a tentative D call TRBD2 (6 bases). The V end was cut by 3 bases, the J end by 3 bases, with 9 bases between. The germline V gene has CDR1 LNHDA and CDR2 SQIVND (reference sequence). The CDR3 length is 13 residues. CDR3: CASSIGGNYEQYF. The CDR3 DNA sequence: TGTGCCAGTAGTATCGGGGGAAACTACGAGCAGTACTTC.

The gene calls are TRBV28 and TRBJ1-5; TRBD1 might be the D (5 bases). CDR3 length: 13 residues. The V end was cut by 5 bases, the J end by 7 bases, with 12 bases between. Germline loops: CDR1 MDHEN, CDR2 SYDVKM. This CDR3 is CASSAGLEQPQHF. The CDR3 DNA is TGTGCCAGCAGTGCAGGGCTAGAACAGCCCCAGCATTTT.

The rearrangement uses TRBV4-3 and TRBJ2-7; no clear D gene. CDR3 length equals 13 residues. V lost 2 bases and J lost 1, with 6 bases in between. Germline CDR1 and CDR2: LGHNA and YSLEER. Here the CDR3 reads CASSQWRSYEQYF. The CDR3 nucleotides read TGCGCCAGCAGCCAATGGCGGTCCTACGAGCAGTACTTC.

By share, this clone ranks as medium-sized (0.01 to 0.1%). The chain links TRBV4-2 to TRBJ1-3; unclear D gene. This CDR3 has 16 residues. Trimming pared 1 base from V and 0 bases from J, leaving 10 bases between. CDR1 and CDR2 (germline): LGHNA, YNFKEQ. The CDR3 sequence: CASSQAARNSGNTIYF. DNA of the CDR3: TGTGCCAGCAGCCAAGCGGCGAGGAACTCTGGAAACACCATATATTTT.

Comment on this clone: Other nucleotide sequences in the sample specify the same CDR3. V and J are TRBV28 and TRBJ2-7, with a possible D match to TRBD1 (5 bases). The germline V and J ends were trimmed by 3 bases and 3 bases, with 15 bases remaining between them. The germline V gene encodes CDR1 MDHEN and CDR2 SYDVKM. There are 15 residues in the CDR3. CDR3 protein: CASSFQGRVDYEQYF. CDR3 bases: TGTGCCAGCAGTTTTCAGGGTAGGGTTGACTACGAGCAGTACTTC.

The chain recombines TRBV6-1 with TRBJ1-6; D remains unclear. Germline assignment: CDR1 MNHNS and CDR2 SASEGT. CDR3 length equals 16 residues. Between the trimmed V and J ends, which lost 2 bases and 7 bases, there was a span of 15 bases. The CDR3 loop reads CASSEPWQEMNSPLHF. Written as DNA, the CDR3 is TGTGCCAGCAGTGAACCCTGGCAGGAGATGAATTCACCCCTCCACTTT.